These 25 T cell receptor beta chains share one sample of origin, sequenced in a study of PD-L1 blockade in urothelial cancer. Some clones are missing from TCRdb's copy, which holds only in-frame ones; the method was immunoSEQ multiplex PCR. The table has approximately 90,000 clones, roughly 89% seen once. Time point denoted: pretreatment peripheral blood. The specimen was PBMCs, collected around atezolizumab (anti-PD-L1) treatment. All receptors derive from a man aged 55 to 69 with urothelial cancer.

The V and J genes are TRBV28 and TRBJ2-1; 10 bases map to TRBD2. This CDR3 region has 15 residues. Germline loops: CDR1 MDHEN, CDR2 SYDVKM. V was clipped by 8 bases and J by 8 bases; unmatched bases: 12. Here the CDR3 reads CASGPSGGLVDEQFF. The CDR3 DNA sequence: TGTGCCAGCGGGCCTAGCGGGGGCCTGGTCGATGAGCAGTTCTTC.

The chain carries TRBV7-9 and TRBJ2-3; 7 bases align to TRBD2. This CDR3 has 16 residues. V shed 5 bases, J shed 0 bases, and the junction held 8 bases outside the gene matches. From germline, CDR1 is SEHNR and CDR2 FQNEAQ (reference sequence). The CDR3 reads CASSAWTSASTDTQYF. In nucleotides, the CDR3 is TGTGCCAGCAGCGCCTGGACTAGTGCTAGCACAGATACGCAGTATTTT.

V and J are TRBV7-2 and TRBJ1-2; tentative D call: TRBD1 (5 bases). CDR3 length: 16 residues. Trimming pared 6 bases from V and 0 bases from J, leaving 17 bases between. Germline V gene data show CDR1 as SGHTA and CDR2 as FQGNSA. CDR3 in amino acids: CASRQFPRGTNYGYTF. CDR3 DNA sequence: TGTGCCAGCAGACAATTCCCCCGGGGGACTAACTATGGCTACACCTTC. Full variable domain (outside the CDR3, taken from reference TRBV7-2 and TRBJ1-2): GAGVSQSPSNKVTEKGKDVELRCDPISGHTALYWYRQSLGQGLEFLIYFQGNSAPDKSGLPSDRFSAERTGGSVSTLTIQRTQQEDSAVYLCASRQFPRGTNYGYTFGSGTRLTVV.

This sequence joins TRBV4-1 and TRBJ2-2; 9 bases map to TRBD2. Germline-derived CDR1 and CDR2 are MGHRA and YSYEKL. This CDR3 has 18 residues. V gave up 3 bases and J gave up 0 bases; unmatched junction bases: 8. In DNA form, the CDR3 reads TGCGCCAGCAGCCAGACCGATTTAGCGGGAGCGAACACCGGGGAGCTGTTTTTT. Translating gives CASSQTDLAGANTGELFF.

The chain combines TRBV4-2 with TRBJ2-7; 12 bases match TRBD2. The CDR3 has 15 amino acids. Germline CDR1 is LGHNA and CDR2 is YNFKEQ. Germline trimming cut 0 bases from V and 7 bases from J; bases unmatched to any gene: 4. The CDR3 bases are TGTGCCAGCAGCCAAGATGTCGGACTAGCGGGGGAGCAGTACTTC. It is translated as CASSQDVGLAGEQYF.

J is TRBJ1-1 and V is TRBV7-9, with TRBD1 identical over 7 bases. Germline V gene lookup returns CDR1 SEHNR and CDR2 FQNEAQ (reference sequence). The CDR3 has 12 amino acids. With 5 bases clipped from V and 6 bases from J, the junction kept 3 bases outside the gene matches. CDR3 region: CASSLGTAEAFF. The CDR3 bases are TGTGCCAGCAGCCTTGGGACAGCTGAAGCTTTCTTT.

The chain has TRBV6-5 and TRBJ1-2, with 11 positions matching TRBD1. The CDR3 sequence is 15 residues long. Germline-derived CDR1 and CDR2 are MNHEY and SVGAGI. V shed 5 bases, J shed 4 bases, and the junction held 6 bases outside the gene matches. The chain's CDR3 is CASSRGQGGGYGYTF. For the CDR3, the DNA is TGTGCCAGCAGTCGGGGACAGGGGGGAGGCTATGGCTACACCTTC.

The chain employs TRBV28 and TRBJ1-2; 7 nucleotides align to TRBD1. The CDR3 totals 13 residues. CDR1 MDHEN and CDR2 SYDVKM come from the germline V gene. V lost 4 bases to trimming and J lost 2 bases; unmatched junction nucleotides: 1. Written as DNA, the CDR3 is TGTGCCAGCAGTTGGACAGGAAACTATGGCTACACCTTC. This translates into CASSWTGNYGYTF.

Note on this clone: The identical CDR3 is also encoded by other nucleotide sequences in the sample. The V and J genes are TRBV5-1 and TRBJ2-7, with TRBD2 matching over 8 bases. CDR3 length equals 15 residues. Germline loops: CDR1 SGHRS, CDR2 YFSETQ. V shed 0 bases and J 2 bases; nucleotides not matched to a gene: 4. CDR3 sequence: CASSLAAGGPYEQYF. For the CDR3, the DNA is TGCGCCAGCAGCTTGGCGGCGGGAGGCCCCTACGAGCAGTACTTC.

This clone was recorded once. J is TRBJ2-5 and V is TRBV7-2, with 11 bases matching TRBD2. V trimming: 1 base; J trimming: 5 bases; junction bases outside the gene matches: 3. CDR1 is SGHTA and CDR2 is FQGNSA in the germline V gene. The CDR3 sequence is 15 residues long. As DNA, the CDR3 is TGTGCCAGCAGCTTAGATAGCGGGGGGGATGAGACCCAGTACTTC. Its protein product is CASSLDSGGDETQYF.

This rearrangement joins TRBV28 to TRBJ1-5; D uncertain. This CDR3 is built from 13 residues. Germline CDR1 and CDR2: MDHEN and SYDVKM. The V gene lost 3 bases and the J gene lost 9 bases, with 12 bases spanning the gap. CDR3 bases: TGTGCCAGCAGTTTGGGAGTTCCAGCGCCCCAGCATTTT. Its translation is CASSLGVPAPQHF.

The sample holds a few counts of this clone. V is TRBV27 and J is TRBJ1-1; D is unresolved. The V gene lost 6 bases and the J gene lost 6 bases, with 14 bases spanning the gap. The germline V gene has CDR1 MNHEY and CDR2 SMNVEV (reference sequence). The CDR3 is made up of 13 amino acids. The CDR3 nucleotides are TGTGCCAGCAGCGCCACAAGATACCCTGAAGCTTTCTTT. Encoded protein: CASSATRYPEAFF.

This sequence joins TRBV4-3 and TRBJ1-2; 7 bases match TRBD1. V lost 4 bases and J lost 1; bases outside the gene matches: 9. Germline values: CDR1 LGHNA, CDR2 YSLEER. This CDR3 is 16 amino acids long. The CDR3 loop reads CASSRQGPPGNYGYTF. The CDR3 DNA reads as TGCGCCAGCAGCCGACAGGGCCCGCCGGGTAACTATGGCTACACCTTC.

V is TRBV6-5 and J is TRBJ2-7; D unclear. The germline V gene encodes CDR1 MNHEY and CDR2 SVGAGI. V was clipped by 2 bases and J by 4 bases, with 9 bases between them. There are 13 residues in the CDR3. The CDR3 loop reads CASSYVSGYEQYF. The CDR3 DNA is TGTGCCAGCAGTTACGTTTCCGGGTACGAGCAGTACTTC.

Notes on this clone: The CDR3 end shows no conserved phenylalanine or tryptophan, and so a read error is likely. No DNA is shown, since the ends of the CDR3 on it are uncertain; the CDR3 is the one TCRdb lists. This CDR3 is CASSETRQL. The V gene is TRBV10-1, the J gene TRBJ1-1; the D call of TRBD1 is as the table states it, not checked on the DNA. Germline V gene lookup returns CDR1 WNHNN and CDR2 SYGVQD (reference sequence). The CDR3 totals 9 residues, both ends included.

V gene TRBV2 combines with J gene TRBJ1-2; D perhaps matches TRBD1 (6 bases). The CDR3 spans 11 residues. The germline V gene has CDR1 SNHLY and CDR2 FYNNEI. Trimming left V 6 bases short and J 8 bases short, with 10 bases between. Here the CDR3 reads CASRQGSGYTF. The CDR3, as DNA: TGTGCCAGCAGACAGGGAAGCGGCTACACCTTC. Full variable domain (outside the CDR3, taken from reference TRBV2 and TRBJ1-2): EPEVTQTPSHQVTQMGQEVILRCVPISNHLYFYWYRQILGQKVEFLVSFYNNEISEKSEIFDDQFSVERPDGSNFTLKIRSTKLEDSAMYFCASRQGSGYTFGSGTRLTVV.

The rearrangement links TRBV18 to TRBJ2-7, with 8 bases fitting TRBD1. This CDR3 spans 16 amino acids. Looked up from germline, CDR1 is KGHSH and CDR2 is LQKENI. After removal of 1 base from V and 6 bases from J, the junction contained 11 bases not matched to a gene. The DNA of the CDR3 is TGTGCCAGCTCACCACGAAGCGGACAGGGAATTGGCGAGCAGTACTTC. Translating gives CASSPRSGQGIGEQYF.

The chain has TRBV13 and TRBJ2-7; TRBD2 matches 14 bases. With 0 bases clipped from V and 4 bases from J, the junction kept 11 bases outside the gene matches. The length of the CDR3 is 19 residues. Germline loops: CDR1 PRHDT, CDR2 FYEKMQ (reference sequence). CDR3 coding DNA: TGTGCCAGCAGCTTAGGCCTTTCTTCGACTAGCGGGAGGGTATACGAGCAGTACTTC. Residues: CASSLGLSSTSGRVYEQYF.

The chain has TRBV29-1 and TRBJ1-2; no firm D call. The V gene lost 7 bases and the J gene lost 4 bases, with 22 bases spanning the gap. Germline assignment: CDR1 SQVTM and CDR2 ANQGSEA. The CDR3 loop spans 15 amino acids. Here the CDR3 reads CSAHEGGAVSYGYTF. DNA of the CDR3: TGCAGCGCCCACGAGGGCGGCGCCGTATCCTATGGCTACACCTTC.

This clone was found many times. The chain carries TRBV6-5 and TRBJ1-2, with 9 bases that match TRBD1. The germline CDR1 and CDR2 sequences are MNHEY and SVGAGI. The trim removed 6 bases at V and 8 bases at J, leaving 7 bases unmatched. The CDR3 is 13 residues long. CDR3 bases: TGTGCCAGCAGCCCCGGGACAGGGAACGGCTACACCTTC. Translated, it gives CASSPGTGNGYTF.

The chain recombines TRBV28 with TRBJ1-5; TRBD1 might be the D (5 bases). The V and J ends lost 5 bases and 7 bases respectively, with 21 bases between them. The CDR3 consists of 16 residues. CDR1 and CDR2 from the germline V gene are MDHEN and SYDVKM. CDR3 residues: CASSPDLGGAGQPQHF. The CDR3 DNA reads as TGTGCCAGCAGTCCCGACCTGGGAGGGGCAGGGCAGCCCCAGCATTTT.

The chain employs TRBV4-2 and TRBJ1-2; possible D gene TRBD1, 5 bases. Trimming removed 3 bases at V and 8 bases at J, with 22 bases between. Looked up from germline, CDR1 is LGHNA and CDR2 is YNFKEQ. This CDR3 contains 16 residues. CDR3 protein: CASSHRNTGDSRGYTF. CDR3 nucleotide sequence: TGTGCCAGCAGCCACAGAAACACGGGGGACTCTAGAGGCTACACCTTC.

This chain links TRBV6-6 with TRBJ1-5, with D tentatively TRBD1 (5 bases). V lost 2 bases and J 0 bases, leaving 8 bases between the germline ends. The CDR3 consists of 15 residues. Germline loops: CDR1 MNHNY, CDR2 SVGAGI (reference sequence). CDR3 region: CASSYRGNSNQPQHF. The CDR3 nucleotides are TGTGCCAGCAGTTACAGGGGAAATAGCAATCAGCCCCAGCATTTT.

The rearrangement joins TRBV18 to TRBJ1-5; D gene unclear. The CDR3 loop spans 14 amino acids. The V and J ends lost 3 bases and 3 bases respectively, with 9 bases between them. Germline values: CDR1 KGHSH, CDR2 LQKENI. CDR3 sequence reads: CASSPSGDNQPQHF. The DNA of the CDR3 is TGTGCCAGCTCACCGTCCGGTGACAATCAGCCCCAGCATTTT.

This chain uses TRBV29-1 with TRBJ2-3, with 7 bases lining up with TRBD2. Germline V lookup: CDR1 SQVTM, CDR2 ANQGSEA. The CDR3 is made up of 13 amino acids. Germline trimming cut 1 base from V and 4 bases from J; bases unmatched to any gene: 2. As DNA, the CDR3 is TGCAGCGTTGAAGCGGGAGGTGCAGATACGCAGTATTTT. This translates into CSVEAGGADTQYF.